This TCR beta chain was obtained from a study of blood T cell repertoires in COVID-19 (TCRdb year 2020). Regarding the study in general: Samples covering the acute and convalescent phases of COVID-19 were provided by collaborators in the United States, Italy and Spain. Subjects who had been exposed to COVID-19, were actively infected with it, or had recovered from it provided the deeply sampled blood TCRbeta repertoires that made up the dataset. The prospective study material was composed of cDNA or gDNA derived from T cells, B-cell-depleted T cells, or PBMCs. The sample metadata nearly always contained a de-identified subject ID, COVID-19 status, age in years and sex. Where available, HLA class I and class II types were obtained from metadata supplied by the sample provider rather than from assay-based typing. The repertoires were made available in a free public database intended to serve as a resource for research on the immune response to SARS-CoV-2. Samples came from the ongoing ImmuneRACE study (first 160 participants) plus 1,254 subjects from 6 global collaborators. The paper as a whole reports these results and caveats: The amount of clinical and demographic metadata varied by source and participant and was provided uncurated.

The collaborating institutions used their own protocols to collect whole blood in K2EDTA tubes. For TCRbeta analysis, collaborator samples were shipped as frozen whole blood, as isolated PBMCs, or as DNA extracted from either sample type. In regard to this clone: This receptor's antigen is unknown. One base away there is no much larger clone; base qualities are not given.

TCRbeta CDR3 regions were amplified from genomic DNA by means of the immunoSEQ Assay, a bias-controlled multiplex PCR. The paper's processing steps were these. Nucleated cell counts per sample were estimated from amplification of reference gene primers within the assay. To quantify the absolute abundance of each unique TCRbeta CDR3 rearrangement, sequence reads were collapsed and filtered. For each sample, productive Simpson clonality was calculated as the square root of Simpson's diversity index over productive rearrangements. Not all clones reach the TCRdb copy of this immuneACCESS table, which keeps in-frame sequences only. Checked studies attribute under half of the gap to unresolved V genes and leave the rest unexplained. The V and J calls and clone size come from that table; D and trimming were worked out from the DNA. This sample gives over 100,000 clones in total; approximately 86% of them show up just once. The ten largest clones capture 4% to 5% of the sample.

The CDR3 goes from the cysteine to the phenylalanine over 12 residues. Just CDR3 DNA is preserved here, 36 bases in frame from base 1. Cut back by 5 bases and 5 bases, the V and J ends lie 12 bases apart. The CDR1 and CDR2 encoded by the germline V gene are SQVTM and ANQGSEA. The sample was peripheral blood. This receptor was obtained from a man aged 40-49 years with acute or convalescent COVID-19. Recombination joined TRBV29-1 with TRBJ1-1; TRBD1 is a possible D gene, resting on 6 matching bases. The DNA sequence is given as TGCAGCGTTCGAGGGGGTCAGACTGAAGCTTTCTTT. Its protein product is CSVRGGQTEAFF.